Shown below are 9 T cell receptor beta chains from a single sample sequenced in a study of post-analysis software for immune sequencing data. These receptors have no known antigen. cDNA libraries of TCR beta carried unique molecular identifiers. MiXCR, run by TCRdb on the PCR reads, gives a single entry per CDR3 protein. Here the sample spans approximately 360,000 distinct CDR3 sequences, approximately 38% being singletons. Study-level points and caveats: Five TRBV segments, including TRBV5-6, TRBV5-1 and TRBV20-1, were more frequent in patients than controls.

The source material was blood. Receptor source: a girl aged 5-17 years with multiple sclerosis.

This clonotype was recorded once. The rearrangement uses TRBV28 and TRBJ2-1; D is ambiguous. Trimming cost V 4 bases and J 15 bases, with 16 bases left between them. Looked up from germline, CDR1 is MDHEN and CDR2 is SYDVKM. This CDR3 is built from 12 residues. DNA for the CDR3: TGTGCCAGCAGTTCCTCGGATATTGACGCGTTCTTC. Translated, it gives CASSSSDIDAFF.

The chain joins TRBV24-1 to TRBJ2-5; 7 bases are shared with TRBD1. From germline, CDR1 is KGHDR and CDR2 SFDVKD. The CDR3 runs 13 residues. V lost 5 bases, J lost 7 bases, and 6 bases stayed unmatched. The DNA for the CDR3 is TGTGCCACCAGTGCGGGACAGTCAGGGACCCAGTACTTC. It translates to CATSAGQSGTQYF.

This clonotype was observed a handful of times. CDR3 amino acids: CASSQDRNSVGTEAFF. The CDR3 coding sequence is TGCGCCAGCAGCCAAGATCGTAACAGTGTGGGCACTGAAGCTTTCTTT. This chain uses TRBV4-1 with TRBJ1-1; the D is unclear. Trimming left V 0 bases short and J 4 bases short, with 15 bases between. This CDR3 has 16 residues. The germline CDR1 and CDR2 sequences are MGHRA and YSYEKL.

This clonotype was recorded a few times. CDR3 DNA: TGCAGTGCTAGAGGAACCTCGGGCCCCCCGTATGGCTACACCTTC. Translated: CSARGTSGPPYGYTF. This rearrangement joins TRBV20-1 to TRBJ1-2, with D unresolved. Germline V gives CDR1 DFQATT, CDR2 SNEGSKA (reference sequence). The ends were cut back, 1 base at V and 5 bases at J, with 17 bases in the middle. CDR3 length equals 15 residues.

In its sample, this clonotype was seen a few times. This rearrangement joins TRBV20-1 to TRBJ2-3; D gene unclear. Germline V lookup: CDR1 DFQATT, CDR2 SNEGSKA (reference sequence). V was clipped by 0 bases and J by 6 bases, with 16 bases between them. This CDR3 spans 15 amino acids. Here the CDR3 DNA reads TGCAGTGCTAGAGATCTCTTAGAGCTGGTGGATACGCAGTATTTT. Protein product: CSARDLLELVDTQYF.

A few counts support this clonotype. The chain has TRBV6-6 and TRBJ2-1, with D unclear. The CDR3 runs 9 residues. Trimming shortened V by 6 bases and J by 14 bases, and 8 bases separated the two germline ends. Germline CDR1 and CDR2: MNHNY and SVGAGI (reference sequence). CDR3 sequence (DNA): TGTGCCAGCAGCCCCCCCAAGTTCTTC. Translation: CASSPPKFF.

V usage is TRBV6-6 and J usage is TRBJ1-5; TRBD1 might be the D (5 bases). This CDR3 is built from 12 residues. The V and J ends lost 5 bases and 10 bases respectively, with 12 bases between them. Germline CDR1 and CDR2: MNHNY and SVGAGI (reference sequence). The CDR3 DNA reads TGTGCCAGCAGTGCGGGAGGGGAACCCCAGCATTTT. The encoded protein is CASSAGGEPQHF.

This clonotype was observed a handful of times. The CDR3 loop is CASSRGAGGEGYTF. The DNA of the CDR3 is TGTGCCAGCAGCCGGGGGGCAGGGGGAGAAGGCTACACCTTC. The chain links TRBV7-2 to TRBJ1-2, with 7 bases fitting TRBD1. After removal of 5 bases from V and 8 bases from J, the junction contained 11 bases not matched to a gene. Germline CDR1 and CDR2: SGHTA and FQGNSA. CDR3 length: 14 residues.

This clonotype was found once. The gene calls are TRBV12-3 or TRBV12-4 and TRBJ1-5, with D tentatively TRBD1 (6 bases). The length of the CDR3 is 14 residues. Trimming stripped 6 bases from V and 4 bases from J, with 13 bases between. The CDR3: CASSSQTGNQPQHF. CDR3 sequence (DNA): TGTGCCAGCAGCTCACAAACAGGGAATCAGCCCCAGCATTTT.